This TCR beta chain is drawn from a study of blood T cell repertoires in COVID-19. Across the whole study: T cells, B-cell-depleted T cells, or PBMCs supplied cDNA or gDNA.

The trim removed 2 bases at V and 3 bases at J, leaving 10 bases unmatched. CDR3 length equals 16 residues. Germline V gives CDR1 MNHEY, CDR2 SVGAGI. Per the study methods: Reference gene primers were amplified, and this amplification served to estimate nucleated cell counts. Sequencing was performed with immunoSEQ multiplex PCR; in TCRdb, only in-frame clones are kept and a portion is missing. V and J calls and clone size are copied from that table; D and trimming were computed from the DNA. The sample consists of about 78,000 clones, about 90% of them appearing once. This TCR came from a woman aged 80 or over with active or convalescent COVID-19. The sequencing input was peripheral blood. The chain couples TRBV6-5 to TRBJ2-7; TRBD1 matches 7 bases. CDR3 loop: CASSYLRQGENYEQYF. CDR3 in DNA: TGTGCCAGCAGTTACCTCAGACAGGGAGAAAACTACGAGCAGTACTTC.